The present T cell receptor beta chain was sequenced within a study of blood T cell repertoires in COVID-19. About the research overall: The United States, Italy and Spain supplied acute and convalescent COVID-19 samples. The analysed material was cDNA or gDNA that came from T cells, B-cell-depleted T cells, or PBMCs.

V was trimmed by 0 bases and J by 14 bases, leaving 13 bases between them. The germline V gene has CDR1 SGHDN and CDR2 FVKESK. This CDR3 has 12 amino acids. Original processing notes: From reference gene primer amplification, estimates of nucleated cell counts were derived. Sequenced by immunoSEQ multiplex PCR; TCRdb stores in-frame clones only, minus some. That table gives V, J and clone size, and the DNA gave D and trimming. The sample lists fewer than 200,000 clones, around 90% seen once, with 20% to 30% in the top ten. The rearrangement uses TRBV14 and TRBJ2-5, with D maybe TRBD2 (5 bases). The receptor was derived from a man aged 60 to 69 with acute or convalescent COVID-19. Sequences were obtained from peripheral blood. The CDR3 DNA sequence: TGTGCCAGCAGCCAAGACCGGGTAGCGCCATACTTC. Amino acids: CASSQDRVAPYF.